This is a list of T cell receptor beta chains from one sample in a study of T-cell memory formation after mild COVID-19. TCRdb fed the 5' RACE reads into MiXCR, producing one record per CDR3 protein. The table shows approximately 390,000 distinct CDR3 sequences, with about 17% occurring only once. Sequenced input: PBMCs or a T cell subset sorted from them (not recorded which). The receptors come from a man aged 18-30 years who had mild COVID-19 (a few samples of this study predate the infection). Cell type and time point are not known. The CDR3 runs from the conserved cysteine through the conserved F or W. A D gene is named only where the DNA matches it firmly. The size of a clone is reported for some rows only, either as once, few or many, or as a class for expanded clones.

clone_size j_call v_call d_call cdr3_nt cdr3_aa
many TRBJ2-5 TRBV20-1 TRBD2 TGCAGTGCTAGACGACGCGGGACTAGCGGGGGGGCCTTGGAGACCCAGTACTTC CSARRRGTSGGALETQYF
few TRBJ1-1 TRBV27 - TGTGCCAGCAGTTTAACCGGGGGGTCTGAAGCTTTCTTT CASSLTGGSEAFF
- TRBJ1-2 TRBV20-1 - TGCAGTGCCCCCACCGGGATTGACTCTGGCTACACCTTC CSAPTGIDSGYTF
- TRBJ1-2 TRBV18 - TGTGCCAGCTCACCTCAGGTGGGGGACTATGGCTACACCTTC CASSPQVGDYGYTF
few TRBJ2-2 TRBV7-7 - TGTGCTAGCAGCTTAGCGATGGTCACCGGGGAGCTGTTTTTT CASSLAMVTGELFF
- TRBJ1-5 TRBV5-1 - TGCGCCAGCAGCTTGGGTGTCGGGGGCAGTCAGCCCCAGCATTTT CASSLGVGGSQPQHF
- TRBJ1-5 TRBV6-6 - TGTGCCAGCACCCCGGGGGGGAATCAGCCCCAGCATTTT CASTPGGNQPQHF
few TRBJ1-2 TRBV3-1 - TGTGCCAGCAGTCCGCAGGGAATTGCTGGCTACACCTTC CASSPQGIAGYTF
- TRBJ2-1 TRBV11-2 - TGTGCCAGCAGCTTAGATCTAAGCCATGAGCAGTTCTTC CASSLDLSHEQFF
few TRBJ2-2 TRBV12-3/TRBV12-4 TRBD1 TGTGCCAGCAGACAACAGGGGGCGCCCGGGGAGCTGTTTTTT CASRQQGAPGELFF
- TRBJ2-3 TRBV7-2 TRBD2 TGTGCCAGCAGCTTAGTCCCGGGGGGATATACAGATACGCAGTATTTT CASSLVPGGYTDTQYF
- TRBJ2-7 TRBV5-1 - TGCGCCAGCAGCCCACCTGTTAACGGAGAGGACTCCTACGAGCAGTACTTC CASSPPVNGEDSYEQYF
- TRBJ2-1 TRBV4-2 TRBD2 TGTGCCAGCAGCCAAGAGACTAGCGGATACAATGAGCAGTTCTTC CASSQETSGYNEQFF
few TRBJ1-6 TRBV28 - TGTGCCAGCAGCCTCCCAGGGAAGAGAGATTCACCCCTCCACTTT CASSLPGKRDSPLHF
- TRBJ1-1 TRBV15 TRBD1 TGTGCCACCAGCAGAGATAGGGGACAGGGCACTGAAGCTTTCTTT CATSRDRGQGTEAFF
- TRBJ2-3 TRBV2 - TGTGCCAGCAGTGACATTCGATATACGCAGTATTTT CASSDIRYTQYF
few TRBJ2-1 TRBV28 TRBD1 TGTGCCAGCAGTTCGGGACAGTGGGTGAATGAGCAGTTCTTC CASSSGQWVNEQFF
few TRBJ2-1 TRBV20-1 - TGCAGTGCTCCCCTCCTTTCCAATGAGCAGTTCTTC CSAPLLSNEQFF
- TRBJ2-3 TRBV9 TRBD2 TGCGCCAGCAGGTGGAGAGTAGCGGGTACAGATACGCAGTATTTT CASRWRVAGTDTQYF
- TRBJ1-1 TRBV19 - TGTGCCAGTAGTATAACAGGGAGTGGCTGGGCTTTCTTT CASSITGSGWAFF
few TRBJ2-5 TRBV6-5 - TGTGCCAGCAGTTACAGCGGGTTACAAGAGACCCAGTACTTC CASSYSGLQETQYF
many TRBJ2-1 TRBV20-1 - TGCAGTGCTAGAGACCCCTTCAGGAAGGTAGATGAGCAGTTCTTC CSARDPFRKVDEQFF
- TRBJ2-1 TRBV14 TRBD2 TGTGCCAGCAGCCAAGCCTTCGGGGGGAGCAATGAGCAGTTCTTC CASSQAFGGSNEQFF
few TRBJ2-5 TRBV5-4 TRBD2 TGTGCCAGCAGCCACCCACTAGCGGGGGGTCGGGAGACCCAGTACTTC CASSHPLAGGRETQYF
- TRBJ2-1 TRBV5-1 TRBD1 TGCGCCAGCAGTTACCCGGGACAGGGAGGGGATGAGCAGTTCTTC CASSYPGQGGDEQFF
- TRBJ2-7 TRBV6-2/TRBV6-3 TRBD1 TGTGCCAGCAGCACGGGGACAGCCTACGAGCAGTACTTC CASSTGTAYEQYF
few TRBJ1-1 TRBV7-8 - TGTGCCAGCAGCTCCCTTGGACTACGGACAACTGAAGCTTTCTTT CASSSLGLRTTEAFF
few TRBJ2-1 TRBV7-9 TRBD2 TGTGCCAGCAGCCTCGGGACTAGCGGGGGAATCTACAATGAGCAGTTCTTC CASSLGTSGGIYNEQFF
few TRBJ1-2 TRBV7-2 - TGTGCCAGCAGCGACCCTCCCGGGGACTATGGCTACACCTTC CASSDPPGDYGYTF
- TRBJ1-4 TRBV10-2 - TGCGCCAGCAGCGGGGACAAGTTAAAACTGTTTTTT CASSGDKLKLFF
- TRBJ2-5 TRBV5-1 - TGCGCCAGCAGCTTGTACAGGAGCCAAGAGACCCAGTACTTC CASSLYRSQETQYF
few TRBJ1-5 TRBV7-9 - TGTGCCAGCAGCTCGGGGACGGCGAATCAGCCCCAGCATTTT CASSSGTANQPQHF